The T cell receptor (beta chain) described here comes from a study of response to subunit inactivated influenza vaccine. This CDR3 has 14 amino acids. V was shortened by 2 bases and J by 3 bases, with 8 bases between the two germline ends. TCRdb passed the RT-PCR reads through MiXCR, listing each CDR3 protein once. The sample shows 550,000 to 800,000 distinct CDR3 sequences, less than 20% of them seen only once. This clonotype appeared many times. Sequenced here: PBMCs from blood, sampled roughly 12 days after vaccination. The genes are TRBV12-3 or TRBV12-4 and TRBJ2-1, with no clear D. The sequence was collected from a man aged 50 to 59 who received an inactivated influenza vaccine. The CDR3 DNA is TGTGCCAGCAGTTTAACAAGAATCTACAATGAGCAGTTCTTC. Protein: CASSLTRIYNEQFF.